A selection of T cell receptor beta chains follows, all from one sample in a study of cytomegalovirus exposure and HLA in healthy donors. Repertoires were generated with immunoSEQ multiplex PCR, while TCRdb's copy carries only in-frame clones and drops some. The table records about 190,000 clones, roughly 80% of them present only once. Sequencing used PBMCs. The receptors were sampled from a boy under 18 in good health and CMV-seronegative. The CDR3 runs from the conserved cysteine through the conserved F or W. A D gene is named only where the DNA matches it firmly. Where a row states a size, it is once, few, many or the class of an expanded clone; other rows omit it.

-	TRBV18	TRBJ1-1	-	TGTGCCAGCTCACCAAACAGGGAAGGCACTGAAGCTTTCTTT	CASSPNREGTEAFF
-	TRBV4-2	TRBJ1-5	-	TGTGCCAGCAGCCAAGTCCTTAATCAGCCCCAGCATTTT	CASSQVLNQPQHF
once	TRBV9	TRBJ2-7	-	TGTGCCAGCAGCGTAGTAGGGGATGGCTACGAGCAGTACTTC	CASSVVGDGYEQYF
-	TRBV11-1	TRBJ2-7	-	TGTGCCAGCAGCGCCGCCGGGGGCTACGAGCAGTACTTC	CASSAAGGYEQYF
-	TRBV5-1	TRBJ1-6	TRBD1	TGCGCCAGCAGCTTGGAGGGACAGGGGTATAATTCACCCCTCCACTTT	CASSLEGQGYNSPLHF
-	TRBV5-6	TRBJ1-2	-	TGTGCCAGCAGCTTGAGGCAGAGGTTCGGGGGTAACTATGGCTACACCTTC	CASSLRQRFGGNYGYTF
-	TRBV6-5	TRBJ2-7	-	TGTGCCAGTAGAGGGTGGGTCGACGAGCAGTACTTC	CASRGWVDEQYF
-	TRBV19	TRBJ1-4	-	TGTGCCAGTAGTTTGACAGCAGAAATTACAACTAATGAAAAACTGTTTTTT	CASSLTAEITTNEKLFF
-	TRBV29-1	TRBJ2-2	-	TGCAGCGTTGGCTACAGAAACACCGGGGAGCTGTTTTTT	CSVGYRNTGELFF
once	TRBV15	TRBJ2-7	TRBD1	TGTGCCACCAGCAGAATACGGGACAGGGGGTTCGAGCAGTACTTC	CATSRIRDRGFEQYF
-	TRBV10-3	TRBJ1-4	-	TGTGCCATCAGTGAGGGCAGATCAACTAATGAAAAACTGTTTTTT	CAISEGRSTNEKLFF
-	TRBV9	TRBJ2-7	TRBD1	TGTGCCAGCAGCACAGGGACAGAATACTACGAGCAGTACTTC	CASSTGTEYYEQYF
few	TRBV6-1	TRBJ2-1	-	TGTGCCAGCAGTGTCAGGGAAATCAGCTCTGAGCAGTTCTTC	CASSVREISSEQFF
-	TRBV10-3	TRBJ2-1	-	TGTGCCATCAGTGAGTCGGGCCTCCCTTACAATGAGCAGTTCTTC	CAISESGLPYNEQFF
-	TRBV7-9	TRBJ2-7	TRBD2	TGTGCCAGCAGCTTCTGGACTAGCGGGCCATCCTACGAGCAGTACTTC	CASSFWTSGPSYEQYF
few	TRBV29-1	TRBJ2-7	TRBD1	TGCAGCGTCCGTTCCGGGACAGGCCGCGAGCAGTACTTC	CSVRSGTGREQYF
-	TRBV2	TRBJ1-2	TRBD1	TGTGCCAGCAGTGACTCTAAGGACGCCGGGACAGGGTCTGGCTACACCTTC	CASSDSKDAGTGSGYTF
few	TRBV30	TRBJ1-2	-	TGTGCCTGGAGTGTGGGCAGCCAATATGGCTACACCTTC	CAWSVGSQYGYTF
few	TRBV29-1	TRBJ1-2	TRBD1	TGCAGCGTCTTTGTTACAGGGGGCTATGGCTACACCTTC	CSVFVTGGYGYTF
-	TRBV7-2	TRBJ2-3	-	TGTGCCAGCAGCTTAGACCGGTCAGATACGCAGTATTTT	CASSLDRSDTQYF
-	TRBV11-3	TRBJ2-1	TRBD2	TGTGCCAGCAGCACGGGACTAGCGGGAGCCATTCCCTACAATGAGCAGTTCTTC	CASSTGLAGAIPYNEQFF
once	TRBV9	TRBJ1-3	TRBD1	TGTGCCAGCAGCGTAGGGACAGGCTCATCTGGAAACACCATATATTTT	CASSVGTGSSGNTIYF
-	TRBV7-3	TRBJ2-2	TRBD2	TGTGCCAGCAGCTTACGTCCCGGGACTAGCGGCACCGGGGAGCTGTTTTTT	CASSLRPGTSGTGELFF
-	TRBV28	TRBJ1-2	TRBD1	TGTGCCAGCAGACTCGGACAGGCGTATGGCTACACCTTC	CASRLGQAYGYTF
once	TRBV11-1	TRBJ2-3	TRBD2	TGTGCCAGCAGCTTAGCTTTCCTTCGGGGGGAACCTGTGGATACGCAGTATTTT	CASSLAFLRGEPVDTQYF
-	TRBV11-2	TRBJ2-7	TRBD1	TGTGCCAGCAGCTTAGGGCAGACAGGGGGTATCCCCTACGAGCAGTACTTC	CASSLGQTGGIPYEQYF
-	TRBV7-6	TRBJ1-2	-	TGTGCCAGCAGCCAAAGACAGGACTATGGCTACACCTTC	CASSQRQDYGYTF
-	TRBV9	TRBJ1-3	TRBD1	TGTGCCAGCAGCGTTTACGGGACAGGCAACTCTGGAAACACCATATATTTT	CASSVYGTGNSGNTIYF
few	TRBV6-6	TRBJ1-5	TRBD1	TGTGCCAGCAGCTCACAGGGGGCCAATCAGCCCCAGCATTTT	CASSSQGANQPQHF
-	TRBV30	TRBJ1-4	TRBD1	TGTGCCTGGAGGGAGCAGACAGGGGAGTTGGGAAAACTGTTTTTT	CAWREQTGELGKLFF
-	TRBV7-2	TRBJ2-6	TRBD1	TGTGCCAGCAGCTTAGGAAGGACAGGGGGGCTCTCTGGGGCCAACGTCCTGACTTTC	CASSLGRTGGLSGANVLTF